These T cell receptor beta chains were read from a single sample in a study of CD8 T cells in Susac syndrome. TCRdb processed the immunoSEQ multiplex PCR reads anew with MiXCR; each CDR3 protein has one entry. Of 210,000 or so distinct CDR3 sequences listed, about 93% were seen once; the top ten hold 0.1% to 0.15%. The sequenced material came from CD8+ T cells from PBMCs. The receptor source for this set is a human donor with multiple sclerosis. The CDR3 runs from the conserved cysteine through the conserved F or W. A D gene is named only where the DNA matches it firmly. Expanded clones are given a class, and other clones once, few, many or no size at all.

v_call,clone_size,j_call,d_call,cdr3_nt,cdr3_aa
TRBV3-1,.,TRBJ1-1,.,TGTGCCAGCAGCCAAGATGGGAAAGCTTTCTTT,CASSQDGKAFF
TRBV7-9,.,TRBJ2-7,TRBD1,TGTGCCAGCAGCTCGACAGGGGGTACTAGCGACTTCTACGAGCAGTACTTC,CASSSTGGTSDFYEQYF
TRBV2,.,TRBJ2-5,.,TGTGCCAGCAGGGGGCCCGGGGACCCCCTAGAGACCCAGTACTTC,CASRGPGDPLETQYF
TRBV19,.,TRBJ1-1,.,TGTGCCAGTAGTAACCTACACCTCCCTCAGATGATGAACACTGAAGCTTTCTTT,CASSNLHLPQMMNTEAFF
TRBV20-1,.,TRBJ1-3,.,TGCAGTGCTAGAGAGGGAGGAACCGGCCTCACCTCTGGAAACACCATATATTTT,CSAREGGTGLTSGNTIYF
TRBV5-4,once,TRBJ1-1,.,TGTGCCAGCAGCTTGGACCGCTGGGACACTGAAGCTTTCTTT,CASSLDRWDTEAFF
TRBV29-1,.,TRBJ1-4,.,TGCAGCGTTGTCGACAGAGAAAAACTGTTTTTT,CSVVDREKLFF
TRBV19,.,TRBJ2-7,.,TGTGCCAGTAGTATACAGGGGGGCGGCGCGCAGTACTTC,CASSIQGGGAQYF
TRBV6-1,once,TRBJ1-1,TRBD1,TGTGCCGGGTTCAGGGGGTATGAAGCTTTCTTT,CAGFRGYEAFF
TRBV13,.,TRBJ2-7,TRBD2,TGTGCCAGCATTGGACCGGGACTAGCGGGAGACTCCTACGAGCAGTACTTC,CASIGPGLAGDSYEQYF
TRBV7-2,.,TRBJ2-7,.,TGTGCCAGCAGCGTAGGTTGGGGGACGGAGACCTACGAGCAGTACTTC,CASSVGWGTETYEQYF
TRBV5-4,.,TRBJ1-3,.,TGTGCCAGCAGCTCGGACTCTGGAAACACCATATATTTT,CASSSDSGNTIYF
TRBV19,.,TRBJ1-1,.,TGTGCCAGTAGTTCTCAAGGGGGTTGGACTGAAGCTTTCTTT,CASSSQGGWTEAFF
TRBV7-6,.,TRBJ2-7,.,TGTGCCAGCAGCTTCGAAGCAGCCTACGAGCAGTACTTC,CASSFEAAYEQYF
TRBV27,.,TRBJ2-1,TRBD2,TGTGCCAGCAGTTTATCCGCTAGCGGGGACAATGAGCAGTTCTTC,CASSLSASGDNEQFF
TRBV6-5,.,TRBJ2-2,.,TGTGCCTCACTCGGGGGAACCGGGGAGCTGTTTTTT,CASLGGTGELFF
TRBV27,.,TRBJ1-2,TRBD1,TGTGCCAGCAGTTTCCGACAGGGGGCTCACGATAACTATGGCTACACCTTC,CASSFRQGAHDNYGYTF
TRBV19,few,TRBJ2-1,TRBD2,TGTGCCAGTAGTATAGGGACTAGCGTTCCATCCTACAATGAGCAGTTCTTC,CASSIGTSVPSYNEQFF
TRBV27,.,TRBJ1-2,.,TGTGCCAGCGGTTTACAGAACTATGGCTACACCTTC,CASGLQNYGYTF
TRBV4-3,.,TRBJ1-1,.,TGCGCCAGCAGCCAAGGTTTTAAACTAACTCCCACTGAAGCTTTCTTT,CASSQGFKLTPTEAFF
TRBV25-1,.,TRBJ1-1,.,TGTGCCAGCAGTGACCTGTTGGTTAGGGCTTTCTTT,CASSDLLVRAFF
TRBV4-3,.,TRBJ2-7,.,TGCGCCAGCAGTTACAGGGTTGGGTCCTACGAGCAGTACTTC,CASSYRVGSYEQYF
TRBV7-6,.,TRBJ2-3,.,TGTGCCAGCAGCTTAGTAGAGGATACGCAGTATTTT,CASSLVEDTQYF
TRBV27,.,TRBJ2-3,.,TGTGCCAGCAGTTTAACGCAGGGGCCAGATACGCAGTATTTT,CASSLTQGPDTQYF
TRBV12-3/TRBV12-4,.,TRBJ1-5,TRBD1,TGTGCCAGCAGTCCTAAGGACAGGGAAGGCAATCAGCCCCAGCATTTT,CASSPKDREGNQPQHF
TRBV6-1,.,TRBJ2-1,TRBD1,TGTGCCAGCGGACCCATCCCCGGACAGGGCTCCAATGAGCAGTTCTTC,CASGPIPGQGSNEQFF
TRBV4-2,.,TRBJ2-2,.,TGTGCCAGCAGCCAAGAGGACGGGAACACCGGGGAGCTGTTTTTT,CASSQEDGNTGELFF
TRBV20-1,.,TRBJ2-7,.,TGCAGTGCTCCTCAGCGGAACTCCTACGAGCAGTACTTC,CSAPQRNSYEQYF
TRBV5-1,.,TRBJ2-2,TRBD1,TGCGCCAGCAGTAACGGACAGGGGAACACCGGGGAGCTGTTTTTT,CASSNGQGNTGELFF
TRBV12-3/TRBV12-4,.,TRBJ2-7,TRBD1,TGTGCCAGCAGTTCCTACGGGACAGGGTCCGATGAGCAGTACTTC,CASSSYGTGSDEQYF
TRBV25-1,.,TRBJ2-3,.,TGTGCCAGCCCCCCCCAATTTGATACGCAGTATTTT,CASPPQFDTQYF
TRBV4-1,.,TRBJ2-3,.,TGCGCCAGCAGCCAGACTAACCTAGACACAGATACGCAGTATTTT,CASSQTNLDTDTQYF
TRBV5-1,.,TRBJ1-3,.,TGCGCCAGCAGCTGGGGCTCCCGGGGGCCCCCTGAAGTCACCATATATTTT,CASSWGSRGPPEVTIYF
TRBV2,.,TRBJ1-1,.,TGTGCCATACAGGGGAACACTGAAGCTTTCTTT,CAIQGNTEAFF
TRBV7-6,.,TRBJ2-3,.,TGTGCCAGCAGCATGTCCCTCCCGGGATCAACAGATACGCAGTATTTT,CASSMSLPGSTDTQYF
TRBV5-6,.,TRBJ2-1,.,TGTGCCAGCAGCCGCGGGCCTTTTGAGCAGTTCTTC,CASSRGPFEQFF
TRBV24-1,.,TRBJ2-1,TRBD1,TGTGCCACCAGTGATTCGTGGGACAGTAGGGGCCCTTTTAACAATGAGCAGTTCTTC,CATSDSWDSRGPFNNEQFF
TRBV13,.,TRBJ1-5,.,TGTGCCAGCAGCGCGCGGGCAGGCGGGGGTCAGCCCCAGCATTTT,CASSARAGGGQPQHF
TRBV7-8,few,TRBJ2-5,TRBD1,TGTGCCAGCAGCTCGGGACAGGTGGAGACCCAGTACTTC,CASSSGQVETQYF
TRBV7-9,.,TRBJ2-7,.,TGTGCCAGCAGCTTAGCGCTGATTCCCTACGAGCAGTACTTC,CASSLALIPYEQYF
TRBV27,.,TRBJ1-1,.,TGTGCCAGCAGTCCATCACAGGTCTTAACTGAAGCTTTCTTT,CASSPSQVLTEAFF
TRBV15,.,TRBJ2-2,TRBD2,TGTGCCACCAGCAAGAGAGCGGGGGCGAACACCGGGGAGCTGTTTTTT,CATSKRAGANTGELFF
TRBV11-1,.,TRBJ2-7,.,TGTGCCAGCAGTTTCAAGGGGACCTACGAGCAGTACTTC,CASSFKGTYEQYF
TRBV6-5,.,TRBJ1-2,TRBD1,TGTGCCAGCAGTTACTCGCCCCCGGGGACAGGGAATGGCTACACCTTC,CASSYSPPGTGNGYTF
TRBV7-2,.,TRBJ2-7,.,TGTGCCAGCAGCTCCCCTTTATTGGTTTACGAGCAGTACTTC,CASSSPLLVYEQYF
TRBV30,.,TRBJ1-5,.,TGTGCCTGGAGCCTGGGGGTCGGCAATCAGCCCCAGCATTTT,CAWSLGVGNQPQHF
TRBV7-8,.,TRBJ1-4,.,TGTGCCAGCAGCTTAGACAGGGACGGAAAACTGTTTTTT,CASSLDRDGKLFF